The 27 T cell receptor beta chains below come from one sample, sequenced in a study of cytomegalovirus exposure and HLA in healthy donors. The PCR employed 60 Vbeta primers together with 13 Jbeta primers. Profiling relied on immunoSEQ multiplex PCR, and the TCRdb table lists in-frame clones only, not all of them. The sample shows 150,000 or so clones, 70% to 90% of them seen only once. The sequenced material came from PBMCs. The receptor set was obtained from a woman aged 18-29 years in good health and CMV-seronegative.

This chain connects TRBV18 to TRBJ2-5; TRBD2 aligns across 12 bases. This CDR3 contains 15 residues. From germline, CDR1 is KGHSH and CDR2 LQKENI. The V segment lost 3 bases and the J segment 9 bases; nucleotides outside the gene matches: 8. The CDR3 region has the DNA TGTGCCAGCTCACCGGGGGAACTAGCGGGAGGATCCCAGTACTTC. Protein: CASSPGELAGGSQYF.

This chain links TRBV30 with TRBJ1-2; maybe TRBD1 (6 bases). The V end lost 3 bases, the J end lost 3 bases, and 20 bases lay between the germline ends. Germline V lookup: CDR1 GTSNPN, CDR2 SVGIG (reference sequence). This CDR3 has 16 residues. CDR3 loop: CAWSRIQGSSDYGYTF. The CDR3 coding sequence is TGTGCCTGGAGCCGAATACAGGGATCCAGCGACTATGGCTACACCTTC.

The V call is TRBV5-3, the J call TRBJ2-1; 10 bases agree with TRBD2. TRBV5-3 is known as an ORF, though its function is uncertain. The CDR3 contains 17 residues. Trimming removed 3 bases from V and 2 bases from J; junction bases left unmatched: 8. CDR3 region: CARSSSSGRVAYNEQFF. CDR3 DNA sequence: TGTGCCAGAAGCTCCTCGAGCGGGAGGGTAGCCTACAATGAGCAGTTCTTC.

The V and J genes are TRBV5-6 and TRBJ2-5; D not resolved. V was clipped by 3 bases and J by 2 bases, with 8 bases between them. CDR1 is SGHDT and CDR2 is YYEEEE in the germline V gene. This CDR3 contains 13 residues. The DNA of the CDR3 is TGTGCCAGCAGCTCTACCACGCAAGAGACCCAGTACTTC. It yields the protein CASSSTTQETQYF.

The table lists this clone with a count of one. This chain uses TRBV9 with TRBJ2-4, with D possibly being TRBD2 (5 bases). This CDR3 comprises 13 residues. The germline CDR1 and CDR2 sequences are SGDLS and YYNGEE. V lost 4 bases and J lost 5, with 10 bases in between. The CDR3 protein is CASSPPGENIQYF. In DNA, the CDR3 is TGTGCCAGCAGCCCACCCGGGGAAAACATTCAGTACTTC.

In DNA, the CDR3 is TGTGCCAGCAGTTACTCGAAGGACAGTTCGGGAGATACGCAGTATTTT. Encoded protein: CASSYSKDSSGDTQYF. The chain joins TRBV6-6 to TRBJ2-3; the D gene is possibly TRBD1 (6 bases). Deletions cut 0 bases from V and 5 bases from J, with 15 bases between. Germline assignment: CDR1 MNHNY and CDR2 SVGAGI (reference sequence). This CDR3 is built from 16 residues.

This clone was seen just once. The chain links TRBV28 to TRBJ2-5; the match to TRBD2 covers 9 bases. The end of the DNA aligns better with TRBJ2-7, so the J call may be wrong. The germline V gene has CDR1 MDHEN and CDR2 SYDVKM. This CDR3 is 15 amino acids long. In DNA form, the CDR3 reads TGTGCCAGCAGTGCTAGCGGGATGGCCTCCTACGAGCAGTACTTC. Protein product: CASSASGMASYEQYF.

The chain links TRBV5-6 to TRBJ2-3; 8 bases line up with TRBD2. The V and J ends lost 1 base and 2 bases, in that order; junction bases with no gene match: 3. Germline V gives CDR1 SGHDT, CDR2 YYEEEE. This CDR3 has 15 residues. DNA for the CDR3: TGTGCCAGCAGCTTGCTTAGCGGGGACACAGATACGCAGTATTTT. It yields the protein CASSLLSGDTDTQYF.

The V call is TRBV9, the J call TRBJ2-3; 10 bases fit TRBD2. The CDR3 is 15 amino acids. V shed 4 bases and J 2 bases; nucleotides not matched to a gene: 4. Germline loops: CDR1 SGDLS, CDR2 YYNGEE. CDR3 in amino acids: CASSTGLAVTDTQYF. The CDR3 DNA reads TGTGCCAGCAGCACCGGACTAGCGGTCACAGATACGCAGTATTTT.

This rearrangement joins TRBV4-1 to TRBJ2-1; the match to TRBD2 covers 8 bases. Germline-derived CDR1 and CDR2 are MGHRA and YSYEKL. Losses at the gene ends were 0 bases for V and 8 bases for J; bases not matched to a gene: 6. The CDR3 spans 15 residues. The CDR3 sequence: CASSQENGGAYEQFF. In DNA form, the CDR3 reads TGCGCCAGCAGCCAAGAAAACGGGGGGGCGTATGAGCAGTTCTTC.

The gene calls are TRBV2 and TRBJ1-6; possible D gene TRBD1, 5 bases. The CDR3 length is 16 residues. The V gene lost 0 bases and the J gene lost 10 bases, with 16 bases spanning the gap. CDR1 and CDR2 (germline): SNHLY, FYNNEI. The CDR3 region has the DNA TGTGCCAGCAGTGAAGCCTTGGGCAGGGCCTGGTCACCCCTCCACTTT. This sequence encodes CASSEALGRAWSPLHF.

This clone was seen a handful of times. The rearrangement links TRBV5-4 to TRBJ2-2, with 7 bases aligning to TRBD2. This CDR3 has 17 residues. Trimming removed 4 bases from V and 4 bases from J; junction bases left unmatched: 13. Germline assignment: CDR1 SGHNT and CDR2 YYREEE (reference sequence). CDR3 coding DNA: TGTGCCAGCAGCCTGTGGCCCACTAGCGTTGCCACCGGGGAGCTGTTTTTT. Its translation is CASSLWPTSVATGELFF. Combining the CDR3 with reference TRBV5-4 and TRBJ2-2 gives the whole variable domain ETGVTQSPTHLIKTRGQQVTLRCSSQSGHNTVSWYQQALGQGPQFIFQYYREEENGRGNFPPRFSGLQFPNYSSELNVNALELDDSALYLCASSLWPTSVATGELFFGEGSRLTVL.

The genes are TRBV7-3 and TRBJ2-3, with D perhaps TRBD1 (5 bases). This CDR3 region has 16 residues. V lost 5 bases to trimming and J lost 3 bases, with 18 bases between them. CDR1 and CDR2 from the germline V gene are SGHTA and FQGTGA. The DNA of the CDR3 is TGTGCCAGCAGCCAGGTTGGGCAGGGTTTAACAGATACGCAGTATTTT. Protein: CASSQVGQGLTDTQYF. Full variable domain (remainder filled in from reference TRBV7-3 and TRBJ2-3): GAGVSQTPSNKVTEKGKYVELRCDPISGHTALYWYRQSLGQGPEFLIYFQGTGAADDSGLPNDRFFAVRPEGSVSTLKIQRTERGDSAVYLCASSQVGQGLTDTQYFGPGTRLTVL.

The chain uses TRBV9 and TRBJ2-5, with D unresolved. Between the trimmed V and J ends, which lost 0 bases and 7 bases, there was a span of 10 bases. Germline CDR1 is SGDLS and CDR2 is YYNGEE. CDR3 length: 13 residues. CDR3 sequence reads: CASSVDGSGTQYF. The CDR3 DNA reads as TGTGCCAGCAGCGTAGATGGCTCAGGGACCCAGTACTTC.

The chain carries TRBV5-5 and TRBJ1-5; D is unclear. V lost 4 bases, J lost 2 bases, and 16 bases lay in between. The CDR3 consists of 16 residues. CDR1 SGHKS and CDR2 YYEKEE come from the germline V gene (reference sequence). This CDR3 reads CASSQSWTRGNQPQHF. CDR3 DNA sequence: TGTGCCAGCAGCCAAAGCTGGACGCGGGGCAATCAGCCCCAGCATTTT.

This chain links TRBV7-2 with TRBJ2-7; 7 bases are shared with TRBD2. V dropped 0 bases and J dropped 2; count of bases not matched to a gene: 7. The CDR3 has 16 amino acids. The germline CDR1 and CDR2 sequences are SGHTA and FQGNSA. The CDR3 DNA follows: TGTGCCAGCAGCTTAGCGGGTGCTAGCGGAGCCTACGAGCAGTACTTC. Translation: CASSLAGASGAYEQYF.

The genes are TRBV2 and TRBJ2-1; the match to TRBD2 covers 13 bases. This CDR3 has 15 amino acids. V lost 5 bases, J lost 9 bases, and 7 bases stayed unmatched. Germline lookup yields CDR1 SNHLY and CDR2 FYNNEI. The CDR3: CASSPGLAGWGEQFF. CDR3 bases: TGTGCCAGCAGTCCGGGACTAGCGGGATGGGGTGAGCAGTTCTTC. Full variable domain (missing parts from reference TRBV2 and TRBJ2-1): EPEVTQTPSHQVTQMGQEVILRCVPISNHLYFYWYRQILGQKVEFLVSFYNNEISEKSEIFDDQFSVERPDGSNFTLKIRSTKLEDSAMYFCASSPGLAGWGEQFFGPGTRLTVL.

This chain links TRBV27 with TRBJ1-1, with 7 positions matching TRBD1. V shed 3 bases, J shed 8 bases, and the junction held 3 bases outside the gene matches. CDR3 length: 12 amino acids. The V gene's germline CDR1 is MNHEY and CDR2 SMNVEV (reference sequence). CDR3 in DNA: TGTGCCAGCAGTTTCCCGGGACAGGAAGCTTTCTTT. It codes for CASSFPGQEAFF.

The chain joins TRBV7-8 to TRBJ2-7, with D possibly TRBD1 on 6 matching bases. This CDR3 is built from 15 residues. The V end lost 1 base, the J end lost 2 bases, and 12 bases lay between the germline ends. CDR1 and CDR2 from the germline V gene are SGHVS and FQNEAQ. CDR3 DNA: TGTGCCAGCAGCTTAGGTCAGGGGATGACCTACGAGCAGTACTTC. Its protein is CASSLGQGMTYEQYF.

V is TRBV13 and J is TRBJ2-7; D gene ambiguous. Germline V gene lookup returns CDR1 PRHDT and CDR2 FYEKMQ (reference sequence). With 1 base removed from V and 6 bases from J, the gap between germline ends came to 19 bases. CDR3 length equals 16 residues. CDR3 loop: CASSLVSESWAGEQYF. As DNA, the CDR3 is TGTGCCAGCAGCTTAGTGTCCGAATCTTGGGCCGGCGAGCAGTACTTC. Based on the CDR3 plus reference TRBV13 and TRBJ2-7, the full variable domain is AAGVIQSPRHLIKEKRETATLKCYPIPRHDTVYWYQQGPGQDPQFLISFYEKMQSDKGSIPDRFSAQQFSDYHSELNMSSLELGDSALYFCASSLVSESWAGEQYFGPGTRLTVT.

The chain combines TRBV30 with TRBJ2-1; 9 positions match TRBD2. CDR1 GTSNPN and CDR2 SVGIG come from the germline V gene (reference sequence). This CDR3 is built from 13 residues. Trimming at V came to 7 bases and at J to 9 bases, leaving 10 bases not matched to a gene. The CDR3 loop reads CASAGLAGIEQFF. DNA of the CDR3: TGTGCCTCGGCGGGGCTAGCGGGAATTGAGCAGTTCTTC.

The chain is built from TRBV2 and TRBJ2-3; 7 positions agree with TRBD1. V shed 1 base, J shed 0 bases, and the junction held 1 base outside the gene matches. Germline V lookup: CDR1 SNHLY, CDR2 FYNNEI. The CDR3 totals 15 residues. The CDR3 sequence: CASSEGGQSTDTQYF. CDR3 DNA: TGTGCCAGCAGTGAAGGGGGACAGAGCACAGATACGCAGTATTTT.

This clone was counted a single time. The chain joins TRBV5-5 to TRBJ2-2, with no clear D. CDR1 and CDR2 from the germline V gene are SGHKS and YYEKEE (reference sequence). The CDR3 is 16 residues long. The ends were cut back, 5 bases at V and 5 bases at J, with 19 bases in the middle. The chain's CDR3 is CASRPFPTMSTGELFF. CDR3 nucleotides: TGTGCCAGCAGGCCATTTCCTACCATGTCAACCGGGGAGCTGTTTTTT.

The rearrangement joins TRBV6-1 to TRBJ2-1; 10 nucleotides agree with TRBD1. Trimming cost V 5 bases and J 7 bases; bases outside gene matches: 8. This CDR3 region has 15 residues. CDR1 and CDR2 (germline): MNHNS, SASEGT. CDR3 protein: CASSRTGGAWNEQFF. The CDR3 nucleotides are TGTGCCAGCAGTCGGACAGGGGGTGCCTGGAATGAGCAGTTCTTC.

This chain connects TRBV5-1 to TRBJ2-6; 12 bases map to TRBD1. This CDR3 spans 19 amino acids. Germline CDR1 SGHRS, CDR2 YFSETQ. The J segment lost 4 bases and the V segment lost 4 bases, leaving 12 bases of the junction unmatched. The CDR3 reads CASSPGPGTGGGGANVLTF. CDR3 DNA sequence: TGCGCCAGCAGCCCTGGACCCGGGACAGGGGGCGGAGGGGCCAACGTCCTGACTTTC.

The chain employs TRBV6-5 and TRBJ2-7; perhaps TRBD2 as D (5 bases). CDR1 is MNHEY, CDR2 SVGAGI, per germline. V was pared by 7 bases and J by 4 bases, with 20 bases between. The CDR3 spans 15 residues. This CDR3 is CASTIGLGVLYEQYF. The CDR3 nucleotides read TGTGCCAGCACCATCGGACTTGGCGTTTTATACGAGCAGTACTTC.

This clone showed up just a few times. For the CDR3, the DNA is TGTGCCAGCAGCCAAGCGGAGGACCGGGGGGAGACCCAGTACTTC. Translation gives CASSQAEDRGETQYF. The chain employs TRBV4-2 and TRBJ2-5; weak D call: TRBD2 (6 bases). The V end was cut by 1 base, the J end by 5 bases, with 14 bases between. The CDR3 spans 15 residues. Germline lookup yields CDR1 LGHNA and CDR2 YNFKEQ.